This T cell receptor beta chain comes out of a study of identical twins. Each donor was a healthy Caucasian. Each CDR3 protein gets one entry after TCRdb re-called the 5' RACE reads with MiXCR. The data show 500,000 or so distinct CDR3 sequences, roughly a fifth seen once. CDR1 DFQATT and CDR2 SNEGSKA come from the germline V gene (reference sequence). Trimming pared 2 bases from V and 6 bases from J, leaving 7 bases between. The CDR3 sequence is 11 residues long. This clonotype appeared a single time. The same data also contributed to another study, on T cells expressing NK-cell markers. As that report states: Dominant NKG2C+ clonotypes were found to form roughly 1.0-7.0% of CD8+ T cells in over 5 donors. Researchers report these clonotypes also headed the CD3+CD56-NKG2C+ fraction in several donors.

J is TRBJ1-1 and V is TRBV20-1; D not certain. Sample: CD4+ T cells sorted from blood. This receptor was taken from a woman under 30 in good health. The CDR3: CSARSYSEAFF. The CDR3, as DNA: TGCAGTGCTAGATCCTACTCTGAAGCTTTCTTT.